A selection of T cell receptor beta chains follows, all from one sample in a study of blood T cell repertoires in COVID-19. Sequencing was performed with immunoSEQ multiplex PCR; in TCRdb, only in-frame clones are kept and a portion is missing. Counted here are 310,000 or so clones, roughly 90% occurring once; the ten biggest clones make up roughly 4.1%. The material sequenced was peripheral blood. The receptor source for this set is a woman aged 45 to 65 with active or convalescent COVID-19. Each CDR3 is given with its conserved first and last residue. Each record gives: V gene, clone size, D gene, J gene, CDR3 DNA, CDR3 protein. A D gene is named only where the DNA matches it firmly. Clone size is not always given. Where it is, it says once, few, many or a class for expanded clones.

>TRBV3-1/TRBV3-2|-|TRBD1|TRBJ2-7
TGTGCCAGCAGCCCCCCAGACAGGGCTTACGAGCAGTACTTC
CASSPPDRAYEQYF
>TRBV15|-|TRBD2|TRBJ2-7
TGTGCCACCAGCAGAGTGGGGACTAGCTACGAGCAGTACTTC
CATSRVGTSYEQYF
>TRBV28|-|-|TRBJ1-2
TGTGCCAGCAGCCCAACGGACAGTCCTTTCGAAGGGAGCTATGGCTACACCTTC
CASSPTDSPFEGSYGYTF
>TRBV10-3|-|-|TRBJ1-1
TGTGCCATCAGTAGCCTCACTGAAGCTTTCTTT
CAISSLTEAFF
>TRBV7-9|-|TRBD1|TRBJ1-2
TGTGCCAGCAGACGGATTGACAGGGGAGGTAATGGCTACACCTTC
CASRRIDRGGNGYTF
>TRBV5-1|-|-|TRBJ1-5
TGCGCCAGCAGCCCCGAGGGAAGAGTAGCCCAGCATTTT
CASSPEGRVAQHF
>TRBV6-2/TRBV6-3|-|-|TRBJ2-7
TGTGCCAGCAGTTACACAGGGCCCCACGAGCAGTACTTC
CASSYTGPHEQYF
>TRBV27|-|-|TRBJ2-2
TGTGCCAGCAGGCGCGGGGCCACCGGGGAGCTGTTTTTT
CASRRGATGELFF
>TRBV27|-|-|TRBJ2-7
TGTGCCAGCAGTCGTGGGGCTAACTACGAGCAGTACTTC
CASSRGANYEQYF
>TRBV6-6|-|-|TRBJ1-4
TGTGCCAGCAGTTTCCCCCCCACTTCCTATGAAAAACTGTTTTTT
CASSFPPTSYEKLFF
>TRBV30|-|TRBD2|TRBJ2-3
TGTGCCTGGAATCGACTAGCGGGGAGCACAGATACGCAGTATTTT
CAWNRLAGSTDTQYF
>TRBV10-1|-|TRBD1|TRBJ2-3
TGCGCCAGGAAGTGGGACAGGATCACAGATACGCAGTATTTT
CARKWDRITDTQYF
>TRBV6-5|once|-|TRBJ2-1
TGTGCCAGCAGGTTACTAGGTAGGCATGAGCAGTTCTTC
CASRLLGRHEQFF
>TRBV30|many|-|TRBJ1-6
TGTGCCTGGAGTGTAGGGCAGGGAAATTCACCCCTCCACTTT
CAWSVGQGNSPLHF
>TRBV11-2|-|-|TRBJ2-5
TGTGCCAGCAGCTCCCAATCAGAGACCCAGTACTTC
CASSSQSETQYF
>TRBV5-1|-|TRBD1|TRBJ2-3
TGCGCCAGCAGCAGGGGGACAGGGGCGTTCACAGATACGCAGTATTTT
CASSRGTGAFTDTQYF
>TRBV28|-|TRBD1|TRBJ1-2
TGTGCCAGCAGTTCAGGGGGCGCGGGCTATGGCTACACCTTC
CASSSGGAGYGYTF
>TRBV28|-|-|TRBJ1-5
TGTGCCAGCAGTTTGAGCGGGGGTGGTCAGCCCCAGCATTTT
CASSLSGGGQPQHF
>TRBV5-4|-|TRBD1|TRBJ1-1
TGTGCCAGCAGCGGACAGGACACTGAAGCTTTCTTT
CASSGQDTEAFF
>TRBV7-9|once|-|TRBJ1-4
TGTGCCAGCAGCTTAGAGGGGCTGACGGGAGGAAAACTGTTTTTT
CASSLEGLTGGKLFF
>TRBV10-3|-|-|TRBJ1-5
TGTGCCATCAGGGGAGGACAACTTAGCAATCAGCCCCAGCATTTT
CAIRGGQLSNQPQHF
>TRBV11-2|-|-|TRBJ1-3
TGTGCCAGCAGCTTAGCCGGGATTGGGGTTCCTGGAAACACCATATATTTT
CASSLAGIGVPGNTIYF
>TRBV12-2|once|-|TRBJ2-7
TGTGCAAGTCTTCCGCTGTTGCAGGGCACCTACGAGCAGTACTTC
CASLPLLQGTYEQYF
>TRBV28|-|-|TRBJ1-5
TGTGCCAGCAGGGCAACAGGGCCCTCTTATCAGCCCCAGCATTTT
CASRATGPSYQPQHF
>TRBV5-8|-|TRBD1|TRBJ1-1
TGTGCCAGCAGCAACGGACAGGGAGGTACTGAAGCTTTCTTT
CASSNGQGGTEAFF
>TRBV7-9|-|-|TRBJ2-3
TGTGCCAGCAGCTTAGTTGCAGAACCAGATACGCAGTATTTT
CASSLVAEPDTQYF
>TRBV7-9|-|-|TRBJ2-1
TGTGCCAGCAGCTCATGGCGGGGAAACAATGAGCAGTTCTTC
CASSSWRGNNEQFF
>TRBV6-2/TRBV6-3|-|TRBD1|TRBJ1-1
TGTGCCAGCAGCGAGGACAGGGGAAAAGGCACTGAAGCTTTCTTT
CASSEDRGKGTEAFF
>TRBV7-2|once|TRBD2|TRBJ2-4
TGTGCCAGCAGTCCGGCGGGAGTACCCAAAAACATTCAGTACTTC
CASSPAGVPKNIQYF
>TRBV19|few|-|TRBJ2-3
TGTGCCAGTAGTATGGGAGGTTTGGGAGATACGCAGTATTTT
CASSMGGLGDTQYF
>TRBV4-3|few|-|TRBJ1-2
TGCGCCAGCAGCCAAGACCCCCAGGGCAGCTATGGCTACACCTTC
CASSQDPQGSYGYTF
>TRBV7-2|-|TRBD1|TRBJ2-7
TGTGCCAGCAGCAAGGGGACAGACTCCTACGAGCAGTACTTC
CASSKGTDSYEQYF
>TRBV6-2/TRBV6-3|-|-|TRBJ2-6
TGTGCCAGCAGCCACAAGGGAGTTTCGAGGGGGTTGCTCCACTCTGGGGCCAACGTCCTGACTTTC
CASSHKGVSRGLLHSGANVLTF
>TRBV6-6|-|-|TRBJ1-2
TGTGCCAGCGAGGGAGGACGCTATGGCTACACCTTC
CASEGGRYGYTF
>TRBV21-1|-|-|TRBJ1-2
TGTGCCCCGGTTGTAAAAGGGGACAGGGAGATCGGCTACACCTTC
CAPVVKGDREIGYTF
>TRBV29-1|-|TRBD1|TRBJ1-2
TGCAGCGTGTGGGGACAGGGGGCGTCTGGCTACACCTTC
CSVWGQGASGYTF
>TRBV5-6|-|-|TRBJ1-2
TGTGCCAGCAGCTTGGCAGGCAGGGGTAACTATGGCTACACCTTC
CASSLAGRGNYGYTF
>TRBV5-5|-|-|TRBJ1-2
TGTGCCAGCAGCTTTCTTAGGGGAGGCTATGGCTACACCTTC
CASSFLRGGYGYTF
>TRBV5-5|-|-|TRBJ1-5
TGTGCCAGCAGCTTGGGGCAGGCGGGCAGCAATCAGCCCCAGCATTTT
CASSLGQAGSNQPQHF
>TRBV4-1|few|TRBD2|TRBJ2-7
TGCGCCAGCAGCCAAATTGTGCTAGCGGAGACCTACGAGCAGTACTTC
CASSQIVLAETYEQYF
>TRBV27|-|-|TRBJ1-2
TGTGCCAGCAGTTATGTTTTGGGGGGGTCCTATGGCTACACCTTC
CASSYVLGGSYGYTF
>TRBV28|-|-|TRBJ1-1
TGTGCCAGCAGTTACTCTCTCGGGGACACTGAAGCTTTCTTT
CASSYSLGDTEAFF
>TRBV12-3/TRBV12-4|-|-|TRBJ2-7
TGTGCCAGCAGTTCCAGATACGAGCAGTACTTC
CASSSRYEQYF
>TRBV11-2|-|TRBD2|TRBJ2-1
TGTGCCAGCAGCCCGCCGGGACTAGCGGGGAGCTACAATGAGCAGTTCTTC
CASSPPGLAGSYNEQFF
>TRBV4-1|once|-|TRBJ2-1
TGCGCCAGCAGCCAAAATCCGAGCTCCTACAATGAGCAGTTCTTC
CASSQNPSSYNEQFF